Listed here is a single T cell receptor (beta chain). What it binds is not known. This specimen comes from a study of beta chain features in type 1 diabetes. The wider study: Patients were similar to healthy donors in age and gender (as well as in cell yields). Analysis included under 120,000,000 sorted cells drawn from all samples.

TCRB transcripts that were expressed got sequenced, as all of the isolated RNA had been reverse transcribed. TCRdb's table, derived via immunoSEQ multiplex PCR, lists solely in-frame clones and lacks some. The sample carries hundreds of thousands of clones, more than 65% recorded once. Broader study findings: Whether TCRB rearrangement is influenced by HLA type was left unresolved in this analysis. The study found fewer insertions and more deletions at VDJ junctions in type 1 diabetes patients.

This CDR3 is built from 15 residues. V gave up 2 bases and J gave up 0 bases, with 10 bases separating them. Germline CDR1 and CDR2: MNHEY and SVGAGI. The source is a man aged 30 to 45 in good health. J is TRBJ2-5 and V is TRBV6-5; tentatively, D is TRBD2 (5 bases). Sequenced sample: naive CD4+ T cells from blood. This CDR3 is CASSYAGSYQETQYF. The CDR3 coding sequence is TGTGCCAGCAGTTACGCGGGCTCGTACCAAGAGACCCAGTACTTC.